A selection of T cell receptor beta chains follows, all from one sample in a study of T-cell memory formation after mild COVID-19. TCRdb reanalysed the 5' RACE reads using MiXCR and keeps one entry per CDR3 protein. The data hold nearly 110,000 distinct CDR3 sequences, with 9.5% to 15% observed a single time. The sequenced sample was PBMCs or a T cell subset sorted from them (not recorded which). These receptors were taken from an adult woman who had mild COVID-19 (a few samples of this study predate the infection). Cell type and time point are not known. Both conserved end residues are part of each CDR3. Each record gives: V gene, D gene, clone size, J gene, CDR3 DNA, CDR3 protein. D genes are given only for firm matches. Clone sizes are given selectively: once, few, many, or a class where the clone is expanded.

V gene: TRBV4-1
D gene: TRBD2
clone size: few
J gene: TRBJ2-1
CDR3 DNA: TGCGCCAGCACGCCGGGACTAGCAATGAATGAGCAGTTCTTC
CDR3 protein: CASTPGLAMNEQFF

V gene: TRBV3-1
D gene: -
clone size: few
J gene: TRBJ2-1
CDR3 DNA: TGTGCCAGCAGCCAAGGTGGTGCAAGGGGTGTGTGGAATGAGCAGTTCTTC
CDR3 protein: CASSQGGARGVWNEQFF

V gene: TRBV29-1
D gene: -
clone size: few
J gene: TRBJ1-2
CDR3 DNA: TGCAGCGTTGGTCCAACGGGCTATGGCTACACCTTC
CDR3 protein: CSVGPTGYGYTF

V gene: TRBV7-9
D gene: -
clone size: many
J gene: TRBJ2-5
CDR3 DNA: TGTGCCAGCAGCCCACGATTTTCGGGAGCAGGAGAGACCCAGTACTTC
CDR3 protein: CASSPRFSGAGETQYF

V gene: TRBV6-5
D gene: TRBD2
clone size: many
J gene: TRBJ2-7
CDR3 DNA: TGTGCCAGCAGCCCAACGGGGGGGAGCTCCTACGAGCAGTACTTC
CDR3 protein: CASSPTGGSSYEQYF

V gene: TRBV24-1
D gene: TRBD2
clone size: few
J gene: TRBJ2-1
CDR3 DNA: TGTGCCACCAGTGATTTGACTAGCGGGGGGGTTCAGGAGCAGTTCTTC
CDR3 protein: CATSDLTSGGVQEQFF

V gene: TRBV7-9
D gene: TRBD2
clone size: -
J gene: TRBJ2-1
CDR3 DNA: TGTGCCAGCAGCCCTGGGACTAGCGGGGGGGAAAGTTACAATGAGCAGTTCTTC
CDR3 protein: CASSPGTSGGESYNEQFF

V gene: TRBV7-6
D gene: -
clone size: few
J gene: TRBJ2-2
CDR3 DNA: TGTGCCAGCAGCTTAGGATGGACCGGGGAGCTGTTTTTT
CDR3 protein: CASSLGWTGELFF

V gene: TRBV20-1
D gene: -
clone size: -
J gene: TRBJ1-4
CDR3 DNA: TGCAGTGCTAACCCTATTGCCGGGTCCCTTTCTGGAAAACTGTTTTTT
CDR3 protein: CSANPIAGSLSGKLFF

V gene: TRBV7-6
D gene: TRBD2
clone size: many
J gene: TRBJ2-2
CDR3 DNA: TGTGCCAGCAGCTTATCCAGCGGGGGGGCCGGGGAGCTGTTTTTT
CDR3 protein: CASSLSSGGAGELFF

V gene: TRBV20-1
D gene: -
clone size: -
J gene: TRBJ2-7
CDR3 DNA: TGCAGTGCTAGGAACAGGTCGGAGCAGTACTTC
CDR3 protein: CSARNRSEQYF

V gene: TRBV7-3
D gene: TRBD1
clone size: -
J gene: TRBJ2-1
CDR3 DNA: TGTGCCAGCAGCTTAACGCTTTCCAGGGGGCGGGCGGCAGACAATGAGCAGTTCTTC
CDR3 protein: CASSLTLSRGRAADNEQFF

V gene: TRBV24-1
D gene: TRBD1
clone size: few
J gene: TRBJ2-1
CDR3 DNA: TGTGCCACCAGTGGGGACAGGGGGCCCTGGGAGCAGTTCTTC
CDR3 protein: CATSGDRGPWEQFF

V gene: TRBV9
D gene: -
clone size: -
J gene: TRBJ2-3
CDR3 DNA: TGTGCCAGCAGCGTAGGGAGCGGCTACACAGATACGCAGTATTTT
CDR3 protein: CASSVGSGYTDTQYF

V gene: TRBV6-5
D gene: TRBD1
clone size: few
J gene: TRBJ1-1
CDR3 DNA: TGTGCCAGCAGCCAAGGGACAGTTGAAGCTTTCTTT
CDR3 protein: CASSQGTVEAFF

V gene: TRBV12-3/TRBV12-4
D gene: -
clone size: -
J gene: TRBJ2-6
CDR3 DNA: TGTGCCAGCAGTTGGGGCATTGGCGGGTCTGGGGCCAACGTCCTGACTTTC
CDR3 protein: CASSWGIGGSGANVLTF

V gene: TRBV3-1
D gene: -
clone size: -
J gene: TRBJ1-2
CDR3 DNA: TGTGCCAGCAGCCCCGGGGAGGATTACGTCTATGGCTACACCTTC
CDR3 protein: CASSPGEDYVYGYTF

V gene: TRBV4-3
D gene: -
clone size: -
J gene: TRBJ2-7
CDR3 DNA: TGCGCCAGCAGCCAAGATTATGCGTCGCGGACCGAGCAGTACTTC
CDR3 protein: CASSQDYASRTEQYF

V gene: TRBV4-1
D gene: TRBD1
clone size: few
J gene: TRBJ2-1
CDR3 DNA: TGCGCCAGCAGCCCGGGACAGGGGAACAATGAGCAGTTCTTC
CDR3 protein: CASSPGQGNNEQFF

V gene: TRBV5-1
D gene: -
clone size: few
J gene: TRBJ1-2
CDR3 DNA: TGCGCCAGCAGCTCCATTGGGACGGACTTTGGGGGCTACACCTTC
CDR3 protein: CASSSIGTDFGGYTF

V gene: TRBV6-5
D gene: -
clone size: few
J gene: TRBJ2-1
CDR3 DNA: TGTGCCAGCAGTTACGGGGACCAGTACAATGAGCAGTTCTTC
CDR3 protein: CASSYGDQYNEQFF

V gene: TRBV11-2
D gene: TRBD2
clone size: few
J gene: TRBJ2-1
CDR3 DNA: TGTGCCAGCAGGGGACTAGCGGTACCCAATGAGCAGTTCTTC
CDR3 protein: CASRGLAVPNEQFF

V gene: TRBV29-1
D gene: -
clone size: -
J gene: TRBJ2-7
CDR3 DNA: TGCAGCGGGGTTGGGCAGGGTATTACCTACGAGCAGTACTTC
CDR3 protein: CSGVGQGITYEQYF

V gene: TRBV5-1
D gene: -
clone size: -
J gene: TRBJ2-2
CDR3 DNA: TGCGCCAGCAGCCCAGGGTTTGGCACCGGGGAGCTGTTTTTT
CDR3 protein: CASSPGFGTGELFF

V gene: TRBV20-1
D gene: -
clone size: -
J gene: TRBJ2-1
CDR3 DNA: TGCAGTGCTAGAGCCGCTAACTACAATGAGCAGTTCTTC
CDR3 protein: CSARAANYNEQFF

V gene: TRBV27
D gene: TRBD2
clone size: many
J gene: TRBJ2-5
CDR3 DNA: TGTGCCAGCAGTCCCCTTGCAGCGGGGAATCAAGAGACCCAGTACTTC
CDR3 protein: CASSPLAAGNQETQYF

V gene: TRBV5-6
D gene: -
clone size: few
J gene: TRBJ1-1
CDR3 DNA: TGTGCCAGCAGCTTGGTTCTGGGCCGTGAAGCTTTCTTT
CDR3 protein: CASSLVLGREAFF

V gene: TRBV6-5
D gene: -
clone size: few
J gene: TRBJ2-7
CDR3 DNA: TGTGCCAGCAGTCCCAGTACGGGTTGGGGGCCTACCTGTTCCTTC
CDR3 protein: CASSPSTGWGPTCSF

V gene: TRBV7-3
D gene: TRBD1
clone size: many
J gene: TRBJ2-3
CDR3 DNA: TGTGCCAGCAGCTCACTACAGGGGGCCGAAGGCACAGATACGCAGTATTTT
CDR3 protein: CASSSLQGAEGTDTQYF

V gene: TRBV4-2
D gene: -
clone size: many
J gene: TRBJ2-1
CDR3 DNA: TGTGCCAGCAGCCGGGGGCTAAGCGGGGATGGCTCCTACAATGAGCAGTTCTTC
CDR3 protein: CASSRGLSGDGSYNEQFF

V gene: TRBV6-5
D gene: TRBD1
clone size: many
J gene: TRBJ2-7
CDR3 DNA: TGTGCCAGCAGTTACTCGGACAGGGGTTTGGCCGAGCAGTACTTC
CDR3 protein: CASSYSDRGLAEQYF

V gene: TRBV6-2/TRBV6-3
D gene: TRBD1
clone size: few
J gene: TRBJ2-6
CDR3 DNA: TGTGCCAGCAGTACGGACAGGGCTGGGGCCAACGTCCTGACTTTC
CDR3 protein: CASSTDRAGANVLTF

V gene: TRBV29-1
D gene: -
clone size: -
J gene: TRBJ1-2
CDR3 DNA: TGCAGCGTAGACAGCCCCTATGGCTACACCTTC
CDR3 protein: CSVDSPYGYTF

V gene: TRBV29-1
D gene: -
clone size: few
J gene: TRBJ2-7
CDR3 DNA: TGCAGCGTTGAAGTCGGCAGGGGCGCCTACGAGCAGTACTTC
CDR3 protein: CSVEVGRGAYEQYF

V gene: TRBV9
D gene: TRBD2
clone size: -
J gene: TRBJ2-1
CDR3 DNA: TGTGCCAGCTCCCTAGCGGTGAGCTCCTACAATGAGCAGTTCTTC
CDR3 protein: CASSLAVSSYNEQFF

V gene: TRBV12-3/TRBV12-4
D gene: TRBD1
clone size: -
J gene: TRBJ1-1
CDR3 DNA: TGTGCCAGCAGCCAAGTTGGACAGGTTGGAAACACTGAAGCTTTCTTT
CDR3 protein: CASSQVGQVGNTEAFF

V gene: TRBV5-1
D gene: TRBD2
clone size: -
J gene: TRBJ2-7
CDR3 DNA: TGCGCCAGCAGCTTTGGGACTAGCGGGGGCTACGAGCAGTACTTC
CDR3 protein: CASSFGTSGGYEQYF

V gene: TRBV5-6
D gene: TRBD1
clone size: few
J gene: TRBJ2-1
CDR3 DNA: TGTGCCAGCAGCTTCATTTGGGGACAGGGTAACAATGAGCAGTTCTTC
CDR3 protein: CASSFIWGQGNNEQFF

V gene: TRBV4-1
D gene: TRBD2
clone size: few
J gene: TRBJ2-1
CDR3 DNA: TGCGCCAGCAGCCAAGTTAGACTAGCGGGGGGCCAGGGGCCCAATGAGCAGTTCTTC
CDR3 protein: CASSQVRLAGGQGPNEQFF

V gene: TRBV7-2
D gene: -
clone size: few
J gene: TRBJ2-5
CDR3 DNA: TGTGCCAGCAGCCCAGGTACAGGCCCAGGAGAGACCCAGTACTTC
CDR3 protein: CASSPGTGPGETQYF

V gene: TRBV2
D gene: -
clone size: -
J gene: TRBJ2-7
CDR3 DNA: TGTGCCAGCCTTCAGGACGACACCATCTACGAGCAGTACTTC
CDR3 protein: CASLQDDTIYEQYF

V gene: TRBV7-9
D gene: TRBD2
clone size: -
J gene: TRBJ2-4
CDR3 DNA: TGTGCCAGCAGCTTAGAACCGGGACTAGCGGGAGGTAAAAACATTCAGTACTTC
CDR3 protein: CASSLEPGLAGGKNIQYF

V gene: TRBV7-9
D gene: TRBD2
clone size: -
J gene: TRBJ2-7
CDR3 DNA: TGTGCCAGCACCCCCGGGAGGACCTACGAGCAGTACTTC
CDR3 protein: CASTPGRTYEQYF